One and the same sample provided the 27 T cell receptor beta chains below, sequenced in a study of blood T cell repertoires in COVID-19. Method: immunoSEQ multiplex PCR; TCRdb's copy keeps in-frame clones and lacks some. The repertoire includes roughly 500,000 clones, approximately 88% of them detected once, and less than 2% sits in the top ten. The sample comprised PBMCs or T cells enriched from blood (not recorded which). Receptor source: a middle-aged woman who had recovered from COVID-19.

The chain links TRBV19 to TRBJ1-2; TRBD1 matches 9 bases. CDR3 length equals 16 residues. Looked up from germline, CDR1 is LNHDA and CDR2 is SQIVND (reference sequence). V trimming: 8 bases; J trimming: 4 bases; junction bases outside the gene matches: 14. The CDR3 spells CASRPPGQGFGYGYTF. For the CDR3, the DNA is TGTGCCAGTCGTCCCCCGGGACAGGGCTTCGGCTATGGCTACACCTTC.

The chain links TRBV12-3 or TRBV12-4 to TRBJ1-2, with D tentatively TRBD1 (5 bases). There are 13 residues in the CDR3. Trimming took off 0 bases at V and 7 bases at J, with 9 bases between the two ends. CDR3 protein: CASSLAGLRGYTF. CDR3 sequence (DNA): TGTGCCAGCAGTTTAGCGGGGCTTCGTGGCTACACCTTC.

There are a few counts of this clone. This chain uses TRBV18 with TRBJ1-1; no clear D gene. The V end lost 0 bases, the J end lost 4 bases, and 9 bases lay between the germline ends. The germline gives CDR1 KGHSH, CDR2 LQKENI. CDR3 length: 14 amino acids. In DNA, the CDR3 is TGTGCCAGCTCACCACCGAGGTCGGCCACTGAAGCTTTCTTT. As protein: CASSPPRSATEAFF.

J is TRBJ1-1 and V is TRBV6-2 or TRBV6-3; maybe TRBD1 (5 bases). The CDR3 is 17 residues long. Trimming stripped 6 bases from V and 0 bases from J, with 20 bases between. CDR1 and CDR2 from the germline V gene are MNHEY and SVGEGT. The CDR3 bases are TGTGCCAGCAGCGACCTCAGGGTAGGACCGATGAACACTGAAGCTTTCTTT. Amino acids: CASSDLRVGPMNTEAFF.

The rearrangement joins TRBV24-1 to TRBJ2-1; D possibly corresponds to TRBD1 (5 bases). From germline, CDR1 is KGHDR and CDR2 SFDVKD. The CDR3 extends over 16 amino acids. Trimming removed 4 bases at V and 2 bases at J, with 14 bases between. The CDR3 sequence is CATSDRRVEPYNEQFF. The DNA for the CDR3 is TGTGCCACCAGTGACCGCAGGGTAGAGCCCTACAATGAGCAGTTCTTC.

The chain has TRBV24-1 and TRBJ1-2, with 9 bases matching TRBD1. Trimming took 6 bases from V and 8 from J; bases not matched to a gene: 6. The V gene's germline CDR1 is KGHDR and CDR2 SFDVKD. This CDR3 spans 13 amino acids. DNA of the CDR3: TGTGCCACCAGTACCACAGGGGGCGGGGGCTACACCTTC. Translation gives CATSTTGGGGYTF.

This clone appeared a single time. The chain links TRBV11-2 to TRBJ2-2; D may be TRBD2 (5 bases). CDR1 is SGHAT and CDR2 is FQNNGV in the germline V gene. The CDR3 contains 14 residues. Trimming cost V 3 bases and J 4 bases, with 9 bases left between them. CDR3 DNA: TGTGCCAGCAGCTTGGACTGGGCCACCGGGGAGCTGTTTTTT. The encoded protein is CASSLDWATGELFF.

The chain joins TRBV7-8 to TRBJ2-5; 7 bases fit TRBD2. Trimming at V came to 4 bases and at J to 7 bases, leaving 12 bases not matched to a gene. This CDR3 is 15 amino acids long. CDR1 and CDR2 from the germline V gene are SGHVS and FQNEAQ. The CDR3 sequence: CASSSLEGGPGTQYF. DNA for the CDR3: TGTGCCAGCAGCTCCCTTGAGGGAGGGCCTGGGACCCAGTACTTC.

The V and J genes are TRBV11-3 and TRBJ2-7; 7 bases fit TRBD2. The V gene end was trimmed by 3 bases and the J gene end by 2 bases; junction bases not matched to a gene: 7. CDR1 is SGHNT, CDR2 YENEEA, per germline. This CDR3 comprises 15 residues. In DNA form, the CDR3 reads TGTGCCAGCAGCTTGGGAGGGACGATCACCTACGAGCAGTACTTC. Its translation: CASSLGGTITYEQYF.

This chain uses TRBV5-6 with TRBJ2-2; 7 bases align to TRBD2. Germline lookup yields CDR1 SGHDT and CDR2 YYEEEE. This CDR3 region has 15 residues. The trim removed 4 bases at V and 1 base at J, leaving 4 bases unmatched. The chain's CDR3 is CASSGRGWNTGELFF. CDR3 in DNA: TGTGCCAGCAGCGGGCGGGGGTGGAACACCGGGGAGCTGTTTTTT. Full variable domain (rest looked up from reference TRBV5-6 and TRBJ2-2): DAGVTQSPTHLIKTRGQQVTLRCSPKSGHDTVSWYQQALGQGPQFIFQYYEEEERQRGNFPDRFSGHQFPNYSSELNVNALLLGDSALYLCASSGRGWNTGELFFGEGSRLTVL.

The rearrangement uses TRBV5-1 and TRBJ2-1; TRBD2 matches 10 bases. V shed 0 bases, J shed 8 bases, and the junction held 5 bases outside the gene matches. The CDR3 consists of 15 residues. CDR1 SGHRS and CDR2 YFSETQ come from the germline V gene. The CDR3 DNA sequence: TGCGCCAGCAGCTTGGCACTAGCGGGGAAGGATGAGCAGTTCTTC. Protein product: CASSLALAGKDEQFF.

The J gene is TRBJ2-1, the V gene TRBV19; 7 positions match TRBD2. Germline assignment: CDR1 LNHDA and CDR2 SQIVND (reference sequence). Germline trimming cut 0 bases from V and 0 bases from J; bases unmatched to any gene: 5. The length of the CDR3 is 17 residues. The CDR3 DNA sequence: TGTGCCAGTAGTATAGACAGGGAGGGCTACTCCTACAATGAGCAGTTCTTC. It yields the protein CASSIDREGYSYNEQFF.

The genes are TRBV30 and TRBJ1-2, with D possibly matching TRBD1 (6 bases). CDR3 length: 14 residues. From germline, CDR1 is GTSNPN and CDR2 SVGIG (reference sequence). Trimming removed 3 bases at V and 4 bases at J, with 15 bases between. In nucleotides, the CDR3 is TGTGCCTGGAGGTTACCAGGGGTGTCCTATGGCTACACCTTC. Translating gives CAWRLPGVSYGYTF.

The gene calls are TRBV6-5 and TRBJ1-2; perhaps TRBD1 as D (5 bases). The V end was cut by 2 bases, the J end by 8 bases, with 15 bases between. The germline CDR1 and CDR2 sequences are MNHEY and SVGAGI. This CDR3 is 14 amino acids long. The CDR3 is CASSYGATSAGYTF. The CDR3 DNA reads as TGTGCCAGCAGTTACGGGGCAACGTCTGCGGGCTACACCTTC.

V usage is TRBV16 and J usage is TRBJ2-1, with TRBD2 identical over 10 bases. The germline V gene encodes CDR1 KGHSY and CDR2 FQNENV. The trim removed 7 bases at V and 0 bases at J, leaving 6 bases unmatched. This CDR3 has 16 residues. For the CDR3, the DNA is TGTGCCAGCACCAGACTAGCGGGCAGCTCCTACAATGAGCAGTTCTTC. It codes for CASTRLAGSSYNEQFF.

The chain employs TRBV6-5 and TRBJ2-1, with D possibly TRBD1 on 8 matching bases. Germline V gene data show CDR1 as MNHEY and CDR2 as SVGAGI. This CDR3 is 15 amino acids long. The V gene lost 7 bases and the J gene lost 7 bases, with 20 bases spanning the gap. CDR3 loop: CASNRNRGGENEQFF. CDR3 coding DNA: TGTGCCAGCAACCGAAACAGGGGGGGAGAGAATGAGCAGTTCTTC.

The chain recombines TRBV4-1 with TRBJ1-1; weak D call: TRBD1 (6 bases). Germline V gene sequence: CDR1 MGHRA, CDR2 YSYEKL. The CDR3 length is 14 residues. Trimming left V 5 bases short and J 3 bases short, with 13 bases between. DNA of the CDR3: TGCGCCAGCAGCTTGACAGGAGTTGACACTGAAGCTTTCTTT. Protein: CASSLTGVDTEAFF.

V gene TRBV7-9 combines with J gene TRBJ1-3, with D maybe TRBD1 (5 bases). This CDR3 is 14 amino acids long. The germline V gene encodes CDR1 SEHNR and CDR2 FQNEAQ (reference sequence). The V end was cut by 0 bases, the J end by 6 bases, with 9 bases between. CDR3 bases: TGTGCCAGCAGCTTAGCCGTAGGGGAAAACACCATATATTTT. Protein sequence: CASSLAVGENTIYF.

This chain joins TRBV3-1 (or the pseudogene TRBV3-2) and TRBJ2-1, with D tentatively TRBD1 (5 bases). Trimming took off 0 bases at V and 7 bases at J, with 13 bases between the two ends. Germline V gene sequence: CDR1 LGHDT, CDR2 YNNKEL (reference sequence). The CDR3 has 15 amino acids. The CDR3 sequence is CASSQEGRVKNEQFF. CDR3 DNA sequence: TGTGCCAGCAGCCAAGAAGGCAGGGTGAAAAATGAGCAGTTCTTC.

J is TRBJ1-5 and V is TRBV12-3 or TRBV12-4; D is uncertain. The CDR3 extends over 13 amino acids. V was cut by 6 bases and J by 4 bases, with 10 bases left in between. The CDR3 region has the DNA TGTGCCAGCAGCCCCGACATTAATCAGCCCCAGCATTTT. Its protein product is CASSPDINQPQHF.

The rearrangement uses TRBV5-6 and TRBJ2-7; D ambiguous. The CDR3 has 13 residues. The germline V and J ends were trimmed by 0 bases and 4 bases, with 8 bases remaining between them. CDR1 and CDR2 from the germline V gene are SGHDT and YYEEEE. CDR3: CASSLAIPYEQYF. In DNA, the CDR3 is TGTGCCAGCAGCTTGGCAATCCCATACGAGCAGTACTTC. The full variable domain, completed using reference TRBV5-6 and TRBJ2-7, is DAGVTQSPTHLIKTRGQQVTLRCSPKSGHDTVSWYQQALGQGPQFIFQYYEEEERQRGNFPDRFSGHQFPNYSSELNVNALLLGDSALYLCASSLAIPYEQYFGPGTRLTVT.

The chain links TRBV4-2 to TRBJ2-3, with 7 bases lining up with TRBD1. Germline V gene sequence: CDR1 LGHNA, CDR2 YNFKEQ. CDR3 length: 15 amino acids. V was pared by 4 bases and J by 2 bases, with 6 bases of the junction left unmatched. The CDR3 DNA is TGTGCCAGCAGCCTTGGGACAGTAAACACAGATACGCAGTATTTT. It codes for CASSLGTVNTDTQYF.

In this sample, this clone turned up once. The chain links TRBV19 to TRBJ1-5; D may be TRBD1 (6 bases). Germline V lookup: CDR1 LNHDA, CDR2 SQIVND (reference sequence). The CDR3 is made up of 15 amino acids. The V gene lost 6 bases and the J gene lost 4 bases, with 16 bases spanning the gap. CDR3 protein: CASSAIARGNQPQHF. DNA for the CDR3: TGTGCCAGTAGCGCCATCGCCAGGGGAAATCAGCCCCAGCATTTT.

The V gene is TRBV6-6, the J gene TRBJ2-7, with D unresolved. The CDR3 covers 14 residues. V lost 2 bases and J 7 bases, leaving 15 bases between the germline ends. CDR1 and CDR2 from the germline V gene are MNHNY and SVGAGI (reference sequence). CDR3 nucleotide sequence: TGTGCCAGCAGTTACGAACTTACGCTTAAGGAGCAGTACTTC. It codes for CASSYELTLKEQYF.

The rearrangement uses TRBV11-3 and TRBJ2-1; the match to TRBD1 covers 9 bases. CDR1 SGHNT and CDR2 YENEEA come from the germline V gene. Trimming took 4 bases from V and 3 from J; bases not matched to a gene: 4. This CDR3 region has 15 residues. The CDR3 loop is CASSSRTGDYNEQFF. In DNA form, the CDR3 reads TGTGCCAGCAGCTCTCGGACAGGGGACTACAATGAGCAGTTCTTC.

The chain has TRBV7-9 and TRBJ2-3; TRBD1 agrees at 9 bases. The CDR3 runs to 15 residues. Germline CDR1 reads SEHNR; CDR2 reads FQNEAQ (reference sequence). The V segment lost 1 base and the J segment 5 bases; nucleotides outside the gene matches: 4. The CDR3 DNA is TGTGCCAGCAGCTTAGACAGGGGGCGAGGAGATACGCAGTATTTT. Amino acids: CASSLDRGRGDTQYF.

DNA for the CDR3: TGCGCCAGCAGCTTGGTCACTAGCGGGACCAATGAGCAGTTCTTC. Translated: CASSLVTSGTNEQFF. The rearrangement joins TRBV5-1 to TRBJ2-1; 10 positions match TRBD2. There are 15 residues in the CDR3. V lost 0 bases to trimming and J lost 6 bases; unmatched junction nucleotides: 3. Germline V gene data show CDR1 as SGHRS and CDR2 as YFSETQ.